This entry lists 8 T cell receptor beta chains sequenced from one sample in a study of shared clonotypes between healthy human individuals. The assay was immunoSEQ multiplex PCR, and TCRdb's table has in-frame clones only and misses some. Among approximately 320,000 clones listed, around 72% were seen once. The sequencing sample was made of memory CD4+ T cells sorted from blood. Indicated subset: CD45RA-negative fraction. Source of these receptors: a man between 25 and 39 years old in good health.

For the CDR3, the DNA is TGCGCCAGCAGCTTGGCCGGAGGGGCAGAGACCCAGTACTTC. Its protein is CASSLAGGAETQYF. The chain is built from TRBV5-1 and TRBJ2-5; D is possibly TRBD2 (6 bases). Trimming left V 0 bases short and J 4 bases short, with 10 bases between. Germline V CDR1 and CDR2: SGHRS, YFSETQ. This CDR3 is built from 14 residues.

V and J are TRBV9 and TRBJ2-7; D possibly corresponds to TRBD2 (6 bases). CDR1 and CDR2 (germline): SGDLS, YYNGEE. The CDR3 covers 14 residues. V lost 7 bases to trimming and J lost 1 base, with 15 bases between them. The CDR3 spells CASSGGPRSYEQYF. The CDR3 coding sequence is TGTGCCAGCTCTGGAGGGCCCAGGTCCTACGAGCAGTACTTC.

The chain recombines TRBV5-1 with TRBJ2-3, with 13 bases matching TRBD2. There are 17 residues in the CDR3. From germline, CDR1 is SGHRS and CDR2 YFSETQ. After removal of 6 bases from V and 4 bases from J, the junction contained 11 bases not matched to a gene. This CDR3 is CASNMLLAGGEADTQYF. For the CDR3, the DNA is TGCGCCAGCAACATGTTACTAGCGGGAGGGGAGGCAGATACGCAGTATTTT.

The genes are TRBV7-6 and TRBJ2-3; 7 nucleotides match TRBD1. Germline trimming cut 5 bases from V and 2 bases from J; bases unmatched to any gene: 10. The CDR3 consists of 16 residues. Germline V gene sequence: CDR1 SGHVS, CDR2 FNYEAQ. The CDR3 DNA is TGTGCCAGCAGCACCAACCTACAGGGGTACACAGATACGCAGTATTTT. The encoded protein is CASSTNLQGYTDTQYF.

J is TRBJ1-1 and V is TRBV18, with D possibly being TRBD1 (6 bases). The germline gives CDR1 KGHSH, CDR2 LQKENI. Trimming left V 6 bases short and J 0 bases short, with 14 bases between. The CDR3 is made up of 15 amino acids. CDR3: CASSTTWDMNTEAFF. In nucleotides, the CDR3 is TGTGCCAGCTCCACCACCTGGGACATGAACACTGAAGCTTTCTTT.

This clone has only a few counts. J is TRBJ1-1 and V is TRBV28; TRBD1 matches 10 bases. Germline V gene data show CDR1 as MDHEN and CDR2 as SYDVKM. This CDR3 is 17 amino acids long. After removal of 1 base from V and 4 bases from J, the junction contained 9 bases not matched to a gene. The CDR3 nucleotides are TGTGCCAGCAGTTTATTTGGGGACAGGGGAAGTGGCACTGAAGCTTTCTTT. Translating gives CASSLFGDRGSGTEAFF.

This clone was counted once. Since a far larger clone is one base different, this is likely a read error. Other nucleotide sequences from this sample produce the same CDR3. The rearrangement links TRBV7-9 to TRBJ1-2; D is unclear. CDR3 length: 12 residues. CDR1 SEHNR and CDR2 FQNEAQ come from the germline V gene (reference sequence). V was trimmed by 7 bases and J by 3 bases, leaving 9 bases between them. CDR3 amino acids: CASKNRDYGYTF. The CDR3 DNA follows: TGTGCCAGCAAAAATCGGGACTATGGCTACACCTTC.

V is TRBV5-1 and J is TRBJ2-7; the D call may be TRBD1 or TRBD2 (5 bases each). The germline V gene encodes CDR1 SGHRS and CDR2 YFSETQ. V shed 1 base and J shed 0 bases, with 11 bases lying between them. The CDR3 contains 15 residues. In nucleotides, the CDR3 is TGCGCCAGCAGCTTGATCGGGACGTTCTCCTACGAGCAGTACTTC. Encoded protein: CASSLIGTFSYEQYF.